This record concerns one T cell receptor (beta chain) sequence. Its target is not known. TCRbeta library preparation incorporated unique molecular identifiers. TCRdb re-called the PCR reads with MiXCR, one entry per CDR3 protein. The sample records about 830,000 distinct CDR3 sequences, about 16% being singletons. The sample originates from a study of T-cell reconstitution after alpha-beta-depleted transplantation in children. Findings and limits, study-wide: Reports say that about two months after transplant, the alpha-beta T cells came out of several hundred graft clones that had expanded. Newly generated T cells supplied most T-cell counts and diversity one year post-transplant.

The CDR3 runs 16 residues. Germline CDR1 is PRHDT and CDR2 is FYEKMQ (reference sequence). The ends lost 5 bases at V and 5 bases at J; junction bases unmatched: 8. This material consisted of PBMCs, mostly from graft donor cells, taken 360 days after TCRalphabeta/CD19-depleted stem cell transplant. This clonotype was sampled from a male patient between 10 and 17 years old who had a stem cell transplant for acute lymphoblastic leukemia, so the T cells may come from the graft donor. The V gene is TRBV13, the J gene TRBJ2-1; 11 bases line up with TRBD2. As DNA, the CDR3 is TGTGCCAGCAGCCCTACTCGTAGCGGGAGGGACAATGAGCAGTTCTTC. Translated, it gives CASSPTRSGRDNEQFF.